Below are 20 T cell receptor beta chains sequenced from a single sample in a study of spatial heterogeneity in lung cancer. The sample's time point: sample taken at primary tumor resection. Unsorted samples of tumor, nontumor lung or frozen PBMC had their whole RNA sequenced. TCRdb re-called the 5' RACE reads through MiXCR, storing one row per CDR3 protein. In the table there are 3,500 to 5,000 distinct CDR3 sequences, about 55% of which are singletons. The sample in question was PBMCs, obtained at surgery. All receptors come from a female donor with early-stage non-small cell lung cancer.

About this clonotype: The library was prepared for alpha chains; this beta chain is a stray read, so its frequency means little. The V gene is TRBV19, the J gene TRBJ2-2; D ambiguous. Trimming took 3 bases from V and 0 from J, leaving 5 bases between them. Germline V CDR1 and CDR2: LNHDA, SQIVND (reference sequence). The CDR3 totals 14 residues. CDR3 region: CASSMGTNTGELFF. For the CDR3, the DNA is TGTGCCAGTAGTATGGGGACGAACACCGGGGAGCTGTTTTTT.

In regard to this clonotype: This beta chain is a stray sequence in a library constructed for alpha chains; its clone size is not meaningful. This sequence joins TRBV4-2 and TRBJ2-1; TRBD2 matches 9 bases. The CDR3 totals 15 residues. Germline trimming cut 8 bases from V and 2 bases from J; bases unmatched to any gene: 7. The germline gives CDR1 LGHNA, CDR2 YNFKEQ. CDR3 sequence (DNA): TGTGCCAGCGGCGATAGCGGGGGCACCTACAATGAGCAGTTCTTC. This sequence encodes CASGDSGGTYNEQFF.

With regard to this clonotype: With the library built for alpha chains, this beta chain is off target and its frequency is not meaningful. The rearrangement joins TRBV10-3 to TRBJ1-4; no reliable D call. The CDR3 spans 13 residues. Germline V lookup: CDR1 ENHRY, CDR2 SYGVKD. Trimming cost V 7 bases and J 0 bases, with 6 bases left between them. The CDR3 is CAITGATNEKLFF. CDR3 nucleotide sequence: TGTGCCATCACTGGGGCAACTAATGAAAAACTGTTTTTT.

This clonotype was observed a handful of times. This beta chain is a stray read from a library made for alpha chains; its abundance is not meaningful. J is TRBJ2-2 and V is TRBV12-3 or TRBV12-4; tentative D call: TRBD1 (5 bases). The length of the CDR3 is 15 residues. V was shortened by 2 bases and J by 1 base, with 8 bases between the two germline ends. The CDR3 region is CASSLRQGNTGELFF. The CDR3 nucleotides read TGTGCCAGCAGTTTAAGGCAGGGGAACACCGGGGAGCTGTTTTTT.

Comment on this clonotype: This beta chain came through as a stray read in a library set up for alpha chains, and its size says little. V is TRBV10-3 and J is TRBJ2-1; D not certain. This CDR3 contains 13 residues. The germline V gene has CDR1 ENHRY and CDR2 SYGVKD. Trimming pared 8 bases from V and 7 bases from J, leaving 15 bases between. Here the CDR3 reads CAIRSNFLNEQFF. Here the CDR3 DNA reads TGTGCCATCCGGAGTAATTTTTTGAATGAGCAGTTCTTC.

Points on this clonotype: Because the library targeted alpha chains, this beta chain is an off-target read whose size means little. The CDR3 spells CASRLPGQGITGELFF. The CDR3 region has the DNA TGTGCCAGCAGGCTTCCGGGACAGGGAATCACCGGGGAGCTGTTTTTT. The rearrangement joins TRBV2 to TRBJ2-2; the match to TRBD1 covers 9 bases. V trimming: 6 bases; J trimming: 4 bases; junction bases outside the gene matches: 9. This CDR3 has 16 amino acids. CDR1 SNHLY and CDR2 FYNNEI come from the germline V gene.

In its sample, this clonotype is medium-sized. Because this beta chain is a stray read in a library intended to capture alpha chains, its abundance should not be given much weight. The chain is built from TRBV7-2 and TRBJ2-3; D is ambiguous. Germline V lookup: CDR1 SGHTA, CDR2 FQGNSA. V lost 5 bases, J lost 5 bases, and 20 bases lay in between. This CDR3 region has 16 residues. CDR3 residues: CASSPDRPLTGDTQYF. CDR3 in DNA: TGTGCCAGCAGCCCAGACCGACCGCTTACGGGAGATACGCAGTATTTT.

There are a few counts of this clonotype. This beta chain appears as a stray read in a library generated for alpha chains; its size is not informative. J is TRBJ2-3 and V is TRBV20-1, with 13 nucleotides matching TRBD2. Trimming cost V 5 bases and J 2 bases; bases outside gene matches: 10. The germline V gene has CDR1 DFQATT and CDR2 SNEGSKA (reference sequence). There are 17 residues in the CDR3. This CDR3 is CSAVPLAGGPITDTQYF. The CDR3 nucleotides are TGCAGTGCTGTCCCACTAGCGGGAGGGCCTATCACAGATACGCAGTATTTT.

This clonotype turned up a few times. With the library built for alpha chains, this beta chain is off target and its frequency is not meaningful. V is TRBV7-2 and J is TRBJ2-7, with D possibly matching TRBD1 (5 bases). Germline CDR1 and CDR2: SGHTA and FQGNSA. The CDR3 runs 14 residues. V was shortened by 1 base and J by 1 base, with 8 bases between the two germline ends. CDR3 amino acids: CASSLGDRSYEQYF. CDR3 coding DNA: TGTGCCAGCAGCTTAGGTGACAGATCCTACGAGCAGTACTTC. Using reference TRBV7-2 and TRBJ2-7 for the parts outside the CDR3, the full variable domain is GAGVSQSPSNKVTEKGKDVELRCDPISGHTALYWYRQSLGQGLEFLIYFQGNSAPDKSGLPSDRFSAERTGGSVSTLTIQRTQQEDSAVYLCASSLGDRSYEQYFGPGTRLTVT.

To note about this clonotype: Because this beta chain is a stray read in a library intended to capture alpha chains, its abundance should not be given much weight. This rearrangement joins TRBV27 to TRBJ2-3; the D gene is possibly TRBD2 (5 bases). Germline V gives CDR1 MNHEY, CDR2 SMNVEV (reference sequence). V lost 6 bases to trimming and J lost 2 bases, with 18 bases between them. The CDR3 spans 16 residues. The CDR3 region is CASRPIKERDTDTQYF. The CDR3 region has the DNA TGTGCCAGCAGACCTATAAAAGAGAGGGACACAGATACGCAGTATTTT.

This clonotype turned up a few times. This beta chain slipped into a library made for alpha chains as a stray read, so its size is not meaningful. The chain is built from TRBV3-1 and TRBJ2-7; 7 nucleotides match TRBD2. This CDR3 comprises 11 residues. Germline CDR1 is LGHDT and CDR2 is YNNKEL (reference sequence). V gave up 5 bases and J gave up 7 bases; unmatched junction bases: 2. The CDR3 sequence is CASSSGGEQYF. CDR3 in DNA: TGTGCCAGCAGCTCGGGGGGAGAGCAGTACTTC.

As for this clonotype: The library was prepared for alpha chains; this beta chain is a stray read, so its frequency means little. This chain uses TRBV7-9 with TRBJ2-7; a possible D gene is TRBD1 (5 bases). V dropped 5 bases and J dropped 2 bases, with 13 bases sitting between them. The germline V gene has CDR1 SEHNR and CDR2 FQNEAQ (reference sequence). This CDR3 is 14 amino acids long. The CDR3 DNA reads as TGTGCCAGCAGCCCGACAGTGGCCCCCTACGAGCAGTACTTC. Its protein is CASSPTVAPYEQYF.

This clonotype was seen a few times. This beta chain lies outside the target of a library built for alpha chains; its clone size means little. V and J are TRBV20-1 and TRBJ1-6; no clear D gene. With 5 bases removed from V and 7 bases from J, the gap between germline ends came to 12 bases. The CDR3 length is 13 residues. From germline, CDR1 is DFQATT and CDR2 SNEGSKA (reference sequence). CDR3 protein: CSAPTGRNSPLHF. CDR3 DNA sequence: TGCAGTGCTCCGACGGGGAGGAATTCACCCCTCCACTTT.

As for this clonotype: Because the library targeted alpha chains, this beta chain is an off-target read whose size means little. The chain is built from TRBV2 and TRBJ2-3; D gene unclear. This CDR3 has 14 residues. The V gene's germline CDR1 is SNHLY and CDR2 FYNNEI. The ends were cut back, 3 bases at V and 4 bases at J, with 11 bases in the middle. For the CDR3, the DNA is TGTGCCAGCAGTGACGGGTTCGTTTCAGATACGCAGTATTTT. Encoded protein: CASSDGFVSDTQYF.

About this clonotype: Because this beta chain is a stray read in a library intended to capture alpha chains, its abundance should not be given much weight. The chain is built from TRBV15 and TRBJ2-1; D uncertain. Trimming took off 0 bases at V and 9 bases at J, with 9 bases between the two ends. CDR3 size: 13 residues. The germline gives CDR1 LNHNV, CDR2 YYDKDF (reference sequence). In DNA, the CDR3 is TGTGCCACCAGCAGAGATGCCGAACGTGAGCAGTTCTTC. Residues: CATSRDAEREQFF.

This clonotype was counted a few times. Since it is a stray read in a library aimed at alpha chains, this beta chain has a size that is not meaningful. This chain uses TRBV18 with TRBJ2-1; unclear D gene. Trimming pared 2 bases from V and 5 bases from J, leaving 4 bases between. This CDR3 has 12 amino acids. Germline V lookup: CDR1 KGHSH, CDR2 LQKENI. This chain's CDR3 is CASSPGNNEQFF. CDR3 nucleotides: TGTGCCAGCTCACCAGGGAACAATGAGCAGTTCTTC. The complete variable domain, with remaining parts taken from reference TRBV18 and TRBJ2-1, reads NAGVMQNPRHLVRRRGQEARLRCSPMKGHSHVYWYRQLPEEGLKFMVYLQKENIIDESGMPKERFSAEFPKEGPSILRIQQVVRGDSAAYFCASSPGNNEQFFGPGTRLTVL.

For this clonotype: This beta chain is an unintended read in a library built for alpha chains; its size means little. The CDR3 bases are TGTGCCAGCAGTTACGGCGGGGGGCCGAATGAGCAGTTCTTC. This sequence encodes CASSYGGGPNEQFF. V and J are TRBV6-6 and TRBJ2-1; 8 bases match TRBD2. Trimming at V came to 2 bases and at J to 7 bases, leaving 4 bases not matched to a gene. The CDR3 loop spans 14 amino acids. From germline, CDR1 is MNHNY and CDR2 SVGAGI (reference sequence).

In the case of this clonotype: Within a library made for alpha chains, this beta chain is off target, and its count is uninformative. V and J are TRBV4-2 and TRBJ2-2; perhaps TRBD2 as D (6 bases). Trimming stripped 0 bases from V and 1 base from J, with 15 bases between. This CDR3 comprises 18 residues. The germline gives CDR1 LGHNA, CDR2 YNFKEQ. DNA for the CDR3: TGTGCCAGCAGCCAAGAGATACAAGGTAGCGGGAACACCGGGGAGCTGTTTTTT. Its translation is CASSQEIQGSGNTGELFF.

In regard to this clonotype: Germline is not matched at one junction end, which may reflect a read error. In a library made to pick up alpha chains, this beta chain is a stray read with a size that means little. CDR3: CASSEPGPQIPAETQYF. Here the CDR3 DNA reads TGTGCCAGCAGCGAACCGGGGCCGCAAATTCCCGCAGAAACGCAGTATTTT. The chain uses TRBV7-2 and TRBJ2-3; D may correspond to TRBD1 or TRBD2 (5 bases each). The CDR3 has 17 amino acids. Germline CDR1 SGHTA, CDR2 FQGNSA. Full variable domain (missing parts from reference TRBV7-2 and TRBJ2-3): GAGVSQSPSNKVTEKGKDVELRCDPISGHTALYWYRQSLGQGLEFLIYFQGNSAPDKSGLPSDRFSAERTGGSVSTLTIQRTQQEDSAVYLCASSEPGPQIPAETQYFGPGTRLTVL.

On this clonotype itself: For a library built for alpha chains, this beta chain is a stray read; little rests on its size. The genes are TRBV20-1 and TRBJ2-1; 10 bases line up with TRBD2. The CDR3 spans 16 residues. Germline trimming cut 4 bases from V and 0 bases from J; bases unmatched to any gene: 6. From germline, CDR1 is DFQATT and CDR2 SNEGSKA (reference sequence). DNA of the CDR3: TGCAGTGCTACGAACCCTAGCGGGAGCTCCTACAATGAGCAGTTCTTC. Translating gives CSATNPSGSSYNEQFF.